The 17 T cell receptor beta chains in this list originate from one sample, sequenced in a study of CD8 T cells in Susac syndrome. Reverse transcription of 0.5 to 1 ug RNA used random hexamers. Each CDR3 protein is one row after TCRdb ran MiXCR on the immunoSEQ multiplex PCR reads. This sample yields about 130,000 distinct CDR3 sequences, of which approximately 96% are seen a single time; around 0.078% belongs to the top ten. Specimen: CD4+ T cells from PBMCs. The receptor set was obtained from a human donor in good health.

This clonotype was seen just once. The chain carries TRBV3-1 and TRBJ2-3; TRBD1 or TRBD2 may be the D gene (5 bases each). V was pared by 5 bases and J by 3 bases, with 12 bases between. CDR1 LGHDT and CDR2 YNNKEL come from the germline V gene (reference sequence). CDR3 size: 14 residues. CDR3 nucleotide sequence: TGTGCCAGCAGCGACCGGGACCAGACAGATACGCAGTATTTT. This sequence encodes CASSDRDQTDTQYF.

This sequence joins TRBV5-1 and TRBJ1-3, with TRBD1 matching 8 bases. CDR1 and CDR2 (germline): SGHRS, YFSETQ. V shed 5 bases, J shed 0 bases, and the junction held 10 bases outside the gene matches. The CDR3 loop spans 17 amino acids. The CDR3 DNA follows: TGCGCCAGCAGGCCCCCGGGACAGGAGTCCTCTGGAAACACCATATATTTT. It encodes CASRPPGQESSGNTIYF.

The CDR3 is CASSAQGSSYEQYF. CDR3 sequence (DNA): TGTGCCAGCAGCGCCCAAGGGAGCTCCTACGAGCAGTACTTC. This rearrangement joins TRBV7-2 to TRBJ2-7, with D perhaps matching TRBD2 (5 bases). This CDR3 contains 14 residues. Trimming stripped 5 bases from V and 0 bases from J, with 11 bases between. Per germline, CDR1 SGHTA and CDR2 FQGNSA.

The rearrangement links TRBV18 to TRBJ2-7; 12 nucleotides agree with TRBD2. Germline V gene data show CDR1 as KGHSH and CDR2 as LQKENI. The J segment lost 9 bases and the V segment lost 3 bases, leaving 15 bases of the junction unmatched. The CDR3 spans 17 residues. The DNA for the CDR3 is TGTGCCAGCTCACCCCAGGTAGCGGGACTAGCGGGCCCTGGGCAGTACTTC. Translation gives CASSPQVAGLAGPGQYF. Full variable domain (rest looked up from reference TRBV18 and TRBJ2-7): NAGVMQNPRHLVRRRGQEARLRCSPMKGHSHVYWYRQLPEEGLKFMVYLQKENIIDESGMPKERFSAEFPKEGPSILRIQQVVRGDSAAYFCASSPQVAGLAGPGQYFGPGTRLTVT.

The chain is built from TRBV12-5 and TRBJ2-1; 8 bases match TRBD1. The CDR3 totals 14 residues. The germline CDR1 and CDR2 sequences are LGHNT and FRNRAP. Losses at the gene ends were 6 bases for V and 1 base for J; bases not matched to a gene: 2. This CDR3 reads CASGTGASYNEQFF. CDR3 coding DNA: TGTGCTAGTGGGACAGGGGCTTCCTACAATGAGCAGTTCTTC.

The chain has TRBV20-1 and TRBJ2-5, with 12 bases fitting TRBD2. This CDR3 has 17 amino acids. J was trimmed by 5 bases and V by 1 base; bases with no gene match: 11. Germline assignment: CDR1 DFQATT and CDR2 SNEGSKA (reference sequence). Here the CDR3 reads CSARASGRAGATETQYF. CDR3 bases: TGCAGTGCTAGAGCTAGCGGGAGGGCCGGGGCTACGGAGACCCAGTACTTC.

This chain joins TRBV7-9 and TRBJ2-5; D is perhaps TRBD1 or TRBD2 (5 bases each). V gave up 5 bases and J gave up 1 base, with 14 bases separating them. The length of the CDR3 is 15 residues. Germline CDR1 SEHNR, CDR2 FQNEAQ (reference sequence). The CDR3 region is CASSPPLGRQETQYF. The CDR3 DNA reads as TGTGCCAGCAGCCCACCTCTGGGACGCCAAGAGACCCAGTACTTC.

The chain has TRBV20-1 and TRBJ2-3, with 7 positions matching TRBD2. Germline CDR1 reads DFQATT; CDR2 reads SNEGSKA (reference sequence). Germline trimming cut 3 bases from V and 3 bases from J; bases unmatched to any gene: 12. The CDR3 totals 16 residues. Here the CDR3 reads CSASPKGGGRTDTQYF. CDR3 sequence (DNA): TGCAGTGCTAGCCCCAAGGGAGGCGGGAGAACAGATACGCAGTATTTT.

For the CDR3, the DNA is TGTGCCAGCAGTTCAACTAGCGGGGAGTCCTACGAGCAGTACTTC. It codes for CASSSTSGESYEQYF. The chain has TRBV6-5 and TRBJ2-7; 10 bases are a match to TRBD2. Trimming removed 4 bases from V and 1 base from J; junction bases left unmatched: 4. Looked up from germline, CDR1 is MNHEY and CDR2 is SVGAGI. This CDR3 region has 15 residues.

The V call is TRBV20-1, the J call TRBJ1-5; the match to TRBD1 covers 8 bases. CDR3 length: 13 amino acids. Trimming at V came to 6 bases and at J to 4 bases, leaving 5 bases not matched to a gene. Germline CDR1 and CDR2: DFQATT and SNEGSKA (reference sequence). CDR3 sequence (DNA): TGCAGTGCCTGGACAGGGAGTAATCAGCCCCAGCATTTT. This translates into CSAWTGSNQPQHF.

This rearrangement joins TRBV23-1 to TRBJ2-7; 7 positions agree with TRBD1. TRBV23-1 is treated as an ORF (open reading frame) with a function not yet certain. The CDR3 consists of 16 residues. V gave up 2 bases and J gave up 0 bases; unmatched junction bases: 7. For the CDR3, the DNA is TGCGCCAGCAGTCAACCAGGGACAGCCGACTCCTACGAGCAGTACTTC. Its protein is CASSQPGTADSYEQYF.

There are a few counts of this clonotype. The V call is TRBV12-3 or TRBV12-4, the J call TRBJ1-2; 10 positions match TRBD1. This CDR3 is 14 amino acids long. The junction had 7 bases not matched to a gene; V was cut back by 5 bases and J by 7 bases. CDR3 coding DNA: TGTGCCAGCAGTCCGGGACAGGGGCTAGGTGGCTACACCTTC. It specifies CASSPGQGLGGYTF.

The chain combines TRBV20-1 with TRBJ1-2, with D possibly TRBD1 on 6 matching bases. CDR1 and CDR2 from the germline V gene are DFQATT and SNEGSKA (reference sequence). Trimming shortened V by 2 bases and J by 9 bases, and 16 bases separated the two germline ends. This CDR3 is 13 amino acids long. CDR3 residues: CSARKGNRDSYTF. CDR3 nucleotide sequence: TGCAGTGCTAGAAAGGGGAACCGGGACAGCTACACCTTC.

The chain recombines TRBV20-1 with TRBJ2-7; TRBD1 matches 7 bases. The V segment lost 3 bases and the J segment 2 bases; nucleotides outside the gene matches: 7. Germline CDR1 and CDR2: DFQATT and SNEGSKA (reference sequence). The CDR3 is 14 amino acids. The CDR3 coding sequence is TGCAGTGCTAGTACCCTCCAGGGGGCCTACGAGCAGTACTTC. Protein product: CSASTLQGAYEQYF.

The chain uses TRBV21-1 and TRBJ2-6; TRBD1, the table's D call, lacks a check against the DNA. TRBV21-1 is listed as a pseudogene. The CDR3 runs to 16 residues. CDR3 loop: CASSPGRWPGANVLTF. The CDR3 nucleotides are TGTGCCAGCAGCCCAGGGAGATGGCCTGGGGCCAACGTCCTGACTTTC.

The chain recombines TRBV24-1 with TRBJ2-5; 7 positions agree with TRBD1. This CDR3 has 15 residues. The ends lost 2 bases at V and 3 bases at J; junction bases unmatched: 5. Germline V gene sequence: CDR1 KGHDR, CDR2 SFDVKD. The CDR3 is CATSDSGTVKETQYF. The CDR3 bases are TGTGCCACCAGTGATTCCGGGACAGTTAAAGAGACCCAGTACTTC.

The chain couples TRBV23-1 to TRBJ2-5; TRBD1 aligns across 10 bases. TRBV23-1 is reported as an ORF; its role is uncertain. V lost 3 bases, J lost 5 bases, and 9 bases stayed unmatched. The CDR3 extends over 16 amino acids. The CDR3 region has the DNA TGCGCCAGCAGTCAGGGGTACGGGACAGGGGAGGAGACCCAGTACTTC. Its protein product is CASSQGYGTGEETQYF.